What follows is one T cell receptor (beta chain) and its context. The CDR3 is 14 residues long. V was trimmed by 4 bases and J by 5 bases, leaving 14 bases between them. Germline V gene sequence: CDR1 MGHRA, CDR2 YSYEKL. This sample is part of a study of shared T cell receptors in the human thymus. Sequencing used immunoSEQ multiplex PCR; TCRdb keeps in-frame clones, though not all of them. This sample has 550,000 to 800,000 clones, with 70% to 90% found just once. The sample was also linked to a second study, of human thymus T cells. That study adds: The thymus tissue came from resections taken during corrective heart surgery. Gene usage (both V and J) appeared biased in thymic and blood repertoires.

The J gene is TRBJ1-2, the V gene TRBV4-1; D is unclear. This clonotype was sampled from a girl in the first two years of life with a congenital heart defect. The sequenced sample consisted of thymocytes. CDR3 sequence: CASSPQSNEYGYTF. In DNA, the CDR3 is TGCGCCAGCAGCCCTCAATCGAACGAGTATGGCTACACCTTC.